Listed below are T cell receptor beta chains from one sample, sequenced in a study of T cells after yellow fever vaccination. TCRdb re-analysed the 5' RACE reads in MiXCR, keeping a single row per CDR3 protein. The sample holds 500,000 to 700,000 distinct CDR3 sequences, 15% to 20% seen once. The material was PBMCs, obtained 15 days after the yellow fever booster vaccination. These TCRs come from a man under 40 who received the YFV17D yellow fever vaccine. Each CDR3 is given with its conserved first and last residue. Fields, in order: CDR3 protein, CDR3 DNA, D gene, V gene, J gene, clone size. A D gene is named only where the DNA matches it firmly. Clone size is shown for a subset of rows, as once, few, many or a class of expanded clone.

CDR3 protein: CSVEGTRDLETQYF
CDR3 DNA: TGCAGCGTTGAGGGTACGCGGGATCTAGAGACCCAGTACTTC
D gene: -
V gene: TRBV29-1
J gene: TRBJ2-5
clone size: -

CDR3 protein: CASSSYPSGGETQYF
CDR3 DNA: TGTGCCAGCAGTTCTTACCCTAGCGGGGGAGAGACCCAGTACTTC
D gene: TRBD2
V gene: TRBV27
J gene: TRBJ2-5
clone size: -

CDR3 protein: CSAPVGTSFSLEQFF
CDR3 DNA: TGCAGTGCCCCTGTCGGGACTAGTTTTTCCCTAGAGCAGTTCTTC
D gene: TRBD2
V gene: TRBV20-1
J gene: TRBJ2-1
clone size: -

CDR3 protein: CAWSETGTGGSRF
CDR3 DNA: TGTGCCTGGAGTGAAACCGGGACAGGGGGCTCGAGATTC
D gene: TRBD1
V gene: TRBV30
J gene: TRBJ2-1
clone size: -

CDR3 protein: CASSLDYGHTGELFF
CDR3 DNA: TGTGCCAGCAGCTTAGACTACGGGCATACCGGGGAGCTGTTTTTT
D gene: -
V gene: TRBV7-2
J gene: TRBJ2-2
clone size: few

CDR3 protein: CASRAAVWGQGARNEQFF
CDR3 DNA: TGTGCCAGCAGAGCCGCCGTTTGGGGACAGGGGGCACGCAATGAGCAGTTCTTC
D gene: TRBD1
V gene: TRBV12-3/TRBV12-4
J gene: TRBJ2-1
clone size: -

CDR3 protein: CASSLTRGSYSPLHF
CDR3 DNA: TGTGCCAGCAGTTTAACCAGGGGGAGTTATTCACCCCTCCACTTT
D gene: TRBD1
V gene: TRBV28
J gene: TRBJ1-6
clone size: few

CDR3 protein: CATSEGLRSGSTDTQYF
CDR3 DNA: TGTGCCACCAGTGAGGGTCTAAGGAGCGGGAGCACAGATACGCAGTATTTT
D gene: -
V gene: TRBV24-1
J gene: TRBJ2-3
clone size: many

CDR3 protein: CASSSTRTSGSNEQFF
CDR3 DNA: TGTGCCAGCAGCTCCACCCGGACTAGCGGGAGTAATGAGCAGTTCTTC
D gene: TRBD2
V gene: TRBV7-8
J gene: TRBJ2-1
clone size: -

CDR3 protein: CSVYRQGNTEAFF
CDR3 DNA: TGCAGCGTCTATCGACAGGGGAACACTGAAGCTTTCTTT
D gene: TRBD1
V gene: TRBV29-1
J gene: TRBJ1-1
clone size: -

CDR3 protein: CASIHKILADTDTQYF
CDR3 DNA: TGTGCCAGCATCCATAAGATACTAGCGGACACAGATACGCAGTATTTT
D gene: TRBD2
V gene: TRBV7-8
J gene: TRBJ2-3
clone size: few

CDR3 protein: CASSLGVGNQPQHF
CDR3 DNA: TGTGCCAGCAGCTTAGGGGTGGGCAATCAGCCCCAGCATTTT
D gene: -
V gene: TRBV11-3
J gene: TRBJ1-5
clone size: -

CDR3 protein: CASSFKDLTDTQYF
CDR3 DNA: TGCGCCAGCAGTTTCAAGGATCTCACAGATACGCAGTATTTT
D gene: -
V gene: TRBV5-1
J gene: TRBJ2-3
clone size: few

CDR3 protein: CATSRPTQETQYF
CDR3 DNA: TGTGCCACCAGCAGACCCACCCAAGAGACCCAGTACTTC
D gene: -
V gene: TRBV15
J gene: TRBJ2-5
clone size: once

CDR3 protein: CASSPVGSRIHEQYF
CDR3 DNA: TGTGCCAGCAGCCCCGTCGGGAGTCGTATACACGAGCAGTACTTC
D gene: -
V gene: TRBV3-1
J gene: TRBJ2-7
clone size: once

CDR3 protein: CASSYPGSSYEQYF
CDR3 DNA: TGTGCCAGCAGTTACCCCGGATCCTCCTACGAGCAGTACTTC
D gene: -
V gene: TRBV28
J gene: TRBJ2-7
clone size: -

CDR3 protein: CASNREGFGNTIYF
CDR3 DNA: TGTGCCAGCAACAGGGAGGGGTTCGGAAACACCATATATTTT
D gene: -
V gene: TRBV5-5
J gene: TRBJ1-3
clone size: -

CDR3 protein: CALRASEGTDTQYF
CDR3 DNA: TGTGCCTTACGAGCCTCAGAGGGCACAGATACGCAGTATTTT
D gene: -
V gene: TRBV30
J gene: TRBJ2-3
clone size: -

CDR3 protein: CSARKGGSGGSYNEQFF
CDR3 DNA: TGCAGTGCTAGAAAAGGGGGTAGCGGGGGCTCCTACAATGAGCAGTTCTTC
D gene: TRBD2
V gene: TRBV20-1
J gene: TRBJ2-1
clone size: few

CDR3 protein: CASTIQESYEQYF
CDR3 DNA: TGTGCCAGCACTATACAGGAATCCTACGAGCAGTACTTC
D gene: -
V gene: TRBV7-2
J gene: TRBJ2-7
clone size: few

CDR3 protein: CATSRDRQNYGYTF
CDR3 DNA: TGTGCCACCAGCAGAGATCGGCAGAACTATGGCTACACCTTC
D gene: -
V gene: TRBV15
J gene: TRBJ1-2
clone size: few

CDR3 protein: CASSYIFGTTEQYF
CDR3 DNA: TGTGCCAGCAGCTACATTTTTGGGACAACCGAGCAGTACTTC
D gene: -
V gene: TRBV6-2/TRBV6-3
J gene: TRBJ2-7
clone size: few

CDR3 protein: CASRGFGYNEQFF
CDR3 DNA: TGTGCCAGCCGGGGATTTGGGTACAATGAGCAGTTCTTC
D gene: -
V gene: TRBV2
J gene: TRBJ2-1
clone size: -

CDR3 protein: CASSLGGTGRFGGNQPQHF
CDR3 DNA: TGTGCCAGCAGCTTAGGAGGGACAGGGCGGTTTGGTGGCAATCAGCCCCAGCATTTT
D gene: TRBD1
V gene: TRBV11-2
J gene: TRBJ1-5
clone size: few

CDR3 protein: CASSEQRGTEAFF
CDR3 DNA: TGCGCCAGCAGTGAACAGCGGGGCACTGAAGCTTTCTTT
D gene: -
V gene: TRBV10-2
J gene: TRBJ1-1
clone size: few

CDR3 protein: CASSQDWWDTQYF
CDR3 DNA: TGCGCCAGCAGCCAAGATTGGTGGGATACGCAGTATTTT
D gene: -
V gene: TRBV4-3
J gene: TRBJ2-3
clone size: few

CDR3 protein: CASSYTQGSEAFF
CDR3 DNA: TGTGCCAGCAGTTACACCCAGGGATCTGAAGCTTTCTTT
D gene: -
V gene: TRBV12-3/TRBV12-4
J gene: TRBJ1-1
clone size: many

CDR3 protein: CASEGRDTQYF
CDR3 DNA: TGCGCCAGCGAGGGGAGAGATACGCAGTATTTT
D gene: -
V gene: TRBV5-1
J gene: TRBJ2-3
clone size: -

CDR3 protein: CSARGGGTYEQYF
CDR3 DNA: TGCAGTGCTAGGGGGGGCGGAACCTACGAGCAGTACTTC
D gene: -
V gene: TRBV20-1
J gene: TRBJ2-7
clone size: few

CDR3 protein: CASSNDGDRREGNEQFF
CDR3 DNA: TGCGCCAGCAGCAATGATGGGGACAGGAGGGAGGGCAATGAGCAGTTCTTC
D gene: -
V gene: TRBV5-1
J gene: TRBJ2-1
clone size: few

CDR3 protein: CASSVGQGETGELFF
CDR3 DNA: TGCGCCAGCAGCGTGGGACAGGGAGAAACCGGGGAGCTGTTTTTT
D gene: TRBD1
V gene: TRBV5-1
J gene: TRBJ2-2
clone size: few

CDR3 protein: CASSLDSVSGWYEQYF
CDR3 DNA: TGCGCCAGCAGCTTGGATTCGGTGTCTGGCTGGTACGAGCAGTACTTC
D gene: -
V gene: TRBV5-1
J gene: TRBJ2-7
clone size: -

CDR3 protein: CAVLTFERFGGTGSGYGYTF
CDR3 DNA: TGTGCCGTCTTGACATTCGAGAGGTTTGGAGGGACAGGGTCAGGCTATGGCTACACCTTC
D gene: TRBD1
V gene: TRBV10-3
J gene: TRBJ1-2
clone size: few

CDR3 protein: CASTTIGPGELFF
CDR3 DNA: TGTGCCAGCACTACCATCGGCCCCGGGGAGCTGTTTTTT
D gene: -
V gene: TRBV7-9
J gene: TRBJ2-2
clone size: few

CDR3 protein: CATSPSGAYEQYF
CDR3 DNA: TGTGCCACCAGCCCCTCTGGAGCCTACGAGCAGTACTTC
D gene: -
V gene: TRBV24-1
J gene: TRBJ2-7
clone size: -

CDR3 protein: CASSLGGARWNEQYF
CDR3 DNA: TGTGCCAGCAGCTTAGGGGGGGCGCGATGGAACGAGCAGTACTTC
D gene: -
V gene: TRBV7-2
J gene: TRBJ2-7
clone size: few

CDR3 protein: CASRLGVSDTQYF
CDR3 DNA: TGTGCCAGCAGGCTCGGGGTCTCGGATACGCAGTATTTT
D gene: -
V gene: TRBV12-3/TRBV12-4
J gene: TRBJ2-3
clone size: -

CDR3 protein: CASRHRVAVQPQHF
CDR3 DNA: TGTGCCAGTAGACACCGCGTTGCAGTTCAGCCCCAGCATTTT
D gene: -
V gene: TRBV19
J gene: TRBJ1-5
clone size: -

CDR3 protein: CASSDEKWTSGYEQYF
CDR3 DNA: TGCGCCAGCAGCGACGAAAAGTGGACTAGCGGCTACGAGCAGTACTTC
D gene: TRBD2
V gene: TRBV10-2
J gene: TRBJ2-7
clone size: few

CDR3 protein: CASTGTSEETQYF
CDR3 DNA: TGTGCCAGCACCGGGACTTCAGAGGAGACCCAGTACTTC
D gene: -
V gene: TRBV2
J gene: TRBJ2-5
clone size: -

CDR3 protein: CSARDGRTADTQYF
CDR3 DNA: TGCAGTGCTAGAGATGGCAGGACTGCAGATACGCAGTATTTT
D gene: -
V gene: TRBV20-1
J gene: TRBJ2-3
clone size: few

CDR3 protein: CRAGPTEAFF
CDR3 DNA: TGCAGGGCGGGGCCCACTGAAGCTTTCTTT
D gene: -
V gene: TRBV20-1
J gene: TRBJ1-1
clone size: -

CDR3 protein: CALGTDTDTQYF
CDR3 DNA: TGTGCCCTGGGGACAGACACAGATACGCAGTATTTT
D gene: TRBD1
V gene: TRBV12-3/TRBV12-4
J gene: TRBJ2-3
clone size: -